These 4 T cell receptor beta chains originate from one sample sequenced in a study of technical replicates of blood from a handful of donors. Profiled with immunoSEQ multiplex PCR; TCRdb holds only in-frame clones, not every one. The sample includes 50,000 to 70,000 clones, about 95% of them seen just once. Sequenced input: PBMCs. The source of these receptors is a human donor in good health. Some clones in this sample may be carry-over from other donors' samples.

The gene calls are TRBV7-6 and TRBJ1-6; no definite D call. Germline loops: CDR1 SGHVS, CDR2 FNYEAQ. The CDR3 sequence is 14 residues long. V lost 3 bases and J 6 bases, leaving 9 bases between the germline ends. The DNA of the CDR3 is TGTGCCAGCAGCTTGCAGGCAACTAATTCACCCCTCCACTTT. Residues: CASSLQATNSPLHF.

The V gene is TRBV4-2, the J gene TRBJ1-2; 11 bases align to TRBD1. Germline CDR1 is LGHNA and CDR2 is YNFKEQ. V dropped 0 bases and J dropped 6; count of bases not matched to a gene: 9. This CDR3 region has 17 residues. Here the CDR3 reads CASSQESGQGVLNGYTF. The CDR3 DNA follows: TGTGCCAGCAGCCAAGAATCGGGACAGGGGGTATTAAATGGCTACACCTTC.

This clone has only a few counts. This sequence joins TRBV5-1 and TRBJ2-2; D not resolved. Trimming cost V 0 bases and J 1 base, with 7 bases left between them. Germline CDR1 reads SGHRS; CDR2 reads YFSETQ. The CDR3 runs to 15 residues. The CDR3 is CASSLGQQNTGELFF. The CDR3 DNA sequence: TGCGCCAGCAGCTTGGGACAACAGAACACCGGGGAGCTGTTTTTT.

The V and J genes are TRBV7-2 and TRBJ1-2, with a possible D match to TRBD1 (6 bases). The CDR3 is 12 residues long. The germline V gene encodes CDR1 SGHTA and CDR2 FQGNSA. V dropped 10 bases and J dropped 2 bases, with 11 bases sitting between them. CDR3 DNA: TGTGCCATTAGACAGGTCAACTATGGCTACACCTTC. It specifies CAIRQVNYGYTF.